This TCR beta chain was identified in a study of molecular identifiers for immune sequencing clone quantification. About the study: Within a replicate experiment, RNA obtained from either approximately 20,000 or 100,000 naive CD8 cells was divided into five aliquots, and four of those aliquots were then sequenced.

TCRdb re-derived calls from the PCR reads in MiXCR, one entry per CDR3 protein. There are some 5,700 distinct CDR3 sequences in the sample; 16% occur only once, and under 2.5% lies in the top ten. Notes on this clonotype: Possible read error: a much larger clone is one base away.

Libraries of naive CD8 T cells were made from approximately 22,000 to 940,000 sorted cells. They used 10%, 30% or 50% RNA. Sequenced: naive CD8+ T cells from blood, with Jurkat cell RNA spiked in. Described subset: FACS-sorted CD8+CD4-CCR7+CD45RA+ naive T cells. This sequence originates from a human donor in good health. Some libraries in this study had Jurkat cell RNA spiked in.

Written as DNA, the CDR3 is TGCGCCAGCTGCCTGGGGGCCGAGGAGCTGTTTTTT. Translated, it gives CASCLGAEELFF. V gene TRBV4-1 combines with J gene TRBJ2-2, with D perhaps matching TRBD1 (6 bases). The germline V gene encodes CDR1 MGHRA and CDR2 YSYEKL. The CDR3 is made up of 12 amino acids. V lost 8 bases and J 10 bases, leaving 14 bases between the germline ends.